This passage covers 18 T cell receptor beta chains from one sample sequenced in a study of cytomegalovirus exposure and HLA in healthy donors. This PCR relied on a set of 60 Vbeta primers and 13 Jbeta primers. Sequenced by immunoSEQ multiplex PCR; TCRdb stores in-frame clones only, minus some. The sample has around 150,000 clones, around nine tenths seen once; the top ten hold under 0.95%. Sequencing used PBMCs. The receptors were gathered from a woman aged 25 to 39 in good health and CMV-seronegative.

The gene calls are TRBV7-9 and TRBJ1-2; the D is unclear. The CDR3 loop spans 13 amino acids. The germline CDR1 and CDR2 sequences are SEHNR and FQNEAQ (reference sequence). Trimming stripped 2 bases from V and 6 bases from J, with 10 bases between. DNA of the CDR3: TGTGCCAGCAGCTTAATCGTCGGGGATGGCTACACCTTC. Translation: CASSLIVGDGYTF. The full variable domain, completed using reference TRBV7-9 and TRBJ1-2, is DTGVSQNPRHKITKRGQNVTFRCDPISEHNRLYWYRQTLGQGPEFLTYFQNEAQLEKSRLLSDRFSAERPKGSFSTLEIQRTEQGDSAMYLCASSLIVGDGYTFGSGTRLTVV.

The chain uses TRBV7-9 and TRBJ2-1; 14 bases align to TRBD2. The germline V gene has CDR1 SEHNR and CDR2 FQNEAQ (reference sequence). The CDR3 is 18 amino acids. The trim removed 0 bases at V and 5 bases at J, leaving 6 bases unmatched. CDR3 region: CASSLAGLAGASHNEQFF. For the CDR3, the DNA is TGTGCCAGCAGCTTAGCGGGACTAGCGGGAGCTTCCCACAATGAGCAGTTCTTC.

The chain employs TRBV6-4 and TRBJ1-6; weak D call: TRBD1 (6 bases). Between the trimmed V and J ends, which lost 6 bases and 7 bases, there was a span of 13 bases. CDR1 is MRHNA and CDR2 is SNTAGT in the germline V gene. The CDR3 length is 14 residues. CDR3 region: CASRTTGPNSPLHF. As DNA, the CDR3 is TGTGCCAGCAGGACGACAGGACCCAATTCACCCCTCCACTTT.

CDR3 sequence: CSALSTGEAFF. Here the CDR3 DNA reads TGCAGTGCCCTATCGACAGGGGAAGCTTTCTTT. V usage is TRBV20-1 and J usage is TRBJ1-1; 7 bases map to TRBD1. Germline values: CDR1 DFQATT, CDR2 SNEGSKA (reference sequence). Trimming took 6 bases from V and 8 from J; bases not matched to a gene: 6. This CDR3 is 11 amino acids long.

The genes are TRBV28 and TRBJ2-7, with 9 bases matching TRBD1. Germline loops: CDR1 MDHEN, CDR2 SYDVKM. J lost 4 bases, V lost 4 bases, and 8 bases had no gene match. The CDR3 contains 15 residues. CDR3 bases: TGTGCCAGCAGTTCTACAGGGGGCAACGTTTACGAGCAGTACTTC. Translation: CASSSTGGNVYEQYF.

The chain is built from TRBV15 and TRBJ2-5; 7 bases match TRBD2. V trimming: 8 bases; J trimming: 9 bases; junction bases outside the gene matches: 21. The CDR3 covers 16 residues. Germline loops: CDR1 LNHNV, CDR2 YYDKDF (reference sequence). The CDR3 region has the DNA TGTGCCACCCGACAAGGCGGGAGCATTGGGCTGGGGGCCCAGTACTTC. Translating gives CATRQGGSIGLGAQYF.

This clone was recorded a few times. The chain is built from TRBV6-6 and TRBJ2-1; D gene unclear. V shed 5 bases and J shed 9 bases, with 8 bases lying between them. CDR3 size: 11 residues. Per germline, CDR1 MNHNY and CDR2 SVGAGI (reference sequence). CDR3 protein: CASSNPGEQFF. The CDR3, as DNA: TGTGCCAGCAGTAACCCGGGTGAGCAGTTCTTC.

The chain is built from TRBV6-1 and TRBJ1-1; no definite D call. V was clipped by 2 bases and J by 1 base, with 5 bases between them. The CDR3 spans 13 residues. Germline V CDR1 and CDR2: MNHNS, SASEGT. CDR3 bases: TGTGCCAGCAGTGAAAGCACGAACACTGAAGCTTTCTTT. The encoded protein is CASSESTNTEAFF.

This chain joins TRBV19 and TRBJ2-5, with 11 bases aligning to TRBD1. This CDR3 has 16 residues. The trim removed 5 bases at V and 3 bases at J, leaving 8 bases unmatched. Germline V gives CDR1 LNHDA, CDR2 SQIVND (reference sequence). CDR3 DNA sequence: TGTGCCAGTAGTCCCAGGACAGGGGGCCTTAAAGAGACCCAGTACTTC. Its protein is CASSPRTGGLKETQYF.

The chain links TRBV5-1 to TRBJ2-2; TRBD1 agrees at 7 bases. Germline V gene sequence: CDR1 SGHRS, CDR2 YFSETQ. V lost 4 bases, J lost 5 bases, and 11 bases stayed unmatched. CDR3 size: 16 residues. The CDR3 is CASSIRQGALTGELFF. The CDR3 region has the DNA TGCGCCAGCAGCATCCGACAGGGAGCGTTAACCGGGGAGCTGTTTTTT.

The chain uses TRBV7-9 and TRBJ2-1; 11 bases line up with TRBD2. Germline values: CDR1 SEHNR, CDR2 FQNEAQ (reference sequence). V lost 5 bases, J lost 6 bases, and 6 bases stayed unmatched. The CDR3 consists of 15 residues. CDR3 bases: TGTGCCAGCAGCCGCGGGACTAGCGGCCGCAATGAGCAGTTCTTC. This encodes CASSRGTSGRNEQFF.

This clone was recorded once. This chain links TRBV7-6 with TRBJ1-1; 7 bases match TRBD1. The trim removed 5 bases at V and 6 bases at J, leaving 6 bases unmatched. CDR1 and CDR2 (germline): SGHVS, FNYEAQ. This CDR3 has 13 amino acids. Here the CDR3 DNA reads TGTGCCAGCAGCACCCGACAGGGCTCTGAAGCTTTCTTT. Translation: CASSTRQGSEAFF. The full variable domain, rest sourced from reference TRBV7-6 and TRBJ1-1, is GAGVSQSPRYKVTKRGQDVALRCDPISGHVSLYWYRQALGQGPEFLTYFNYEAQQDKSGLPNDRFSAERPEGSISTLTIQRTEQRDSAMYRCASSTRQGSEAFFGQGTRLTVV.

This chain joins TRBV2 and TRBJ2-1; unclear D gene. Trimming took 6 bases from V and 2 from J, leaving 11 bases between them. Per the germline V gene, CDR1 is SNHLY and CDR2 is FYNNEI. The length of the CDR3 is 14 residues. The CDR3: CASRIHLTYNEQFF. The CDR3 DNA reads TGTGCCAGCAGGATACATCTCACCTACAATGAGCAGTTCTTC.

This chain connects TRBV7-2 to TRBJ2-7; D possibly corresponds to TRBD2 (6 bases). The CDR3 loop spans 14 amino acids. Germline-derived CDR1 and CDR2 are SGHTA and FQGNSA. V was shortened by 1 base and J by 2 bases, with 9 bases between the two germline ends. In nucleotides, the CDR3 is TGTGCCAGCAGCTTAGAAGGAGGGCCCTACGAGCAGTACTTC. Translated, it gives CASSLEGGPYEQYF. The complete variable domain, with remaining parts taken from reference TRBV7-2 and TRBJ2-7, reads GAGVSQSPSNKVTEKGKDVELRCDPISGHTALYWYRQSLGQGLEFLIYFQGNSAPDKSGLPSDRFSAERTGGSVSTLTIQRTQQEDSAVYLCASSLEGGPYEQYFGPGTRLTVT.

This chain uses TRBV29-1 with TRBJ2-3; 10 nucleotides line up with TRBD2. Per germline, CDR1 SQVTM and CDR2 ANQGSEA. With V trimmed by 4 bases and J by 3 bases, 4 bases remained unmatched. The CDR3 is made up of 14 amino acids. The CDR3 loop reads CSVALAGNTDTQYF. CDR3 nucleotides: TGCAGCGTTGCACTAGCGGGAAATACAGATACGCAGTATTTT.

The rearrangement links TRBV9 to TRBJ2-7; 8 nucleotides match TRBD1. Germline-derived CDR1 and CDR2 are SGDLS and YYNGEE. V was pared by 4 bases and J by 5 bases, with 5 bases of the junction left unmatched. CDR3 size: 13 residues. The CDR3 protein is CASSRTGSNEQYF. CDR3 in DNA: TGTGCCAGCAGCCGGACAGGGTCCAACGAGCAGTACTTC.

The rearrangement uses TRBV28 and TRBJ2-7, with 10 bases that match TRBD1. Per the germline V gene, CDR1 is MDHEN and CDR2 is SYDVKM. With 7 bases clipped from V and 4 bases from J, the junction kept 10 bases outside the gene matches. This CDR3 spans 15 amino acids. The CDR3 DNA reads as TGTGCCAGCACCCCCCCCGGGACAGGGGATTACGAGCAGTACTTC. This gives the protein CASTPPGTGDYEQYF.

Worth noting for this clone: The junction shows a germline mismatch at one end, possibly a read error. This sequence joins TRBV7-2 and TRBJ1-1, with 10 nucleotides matching TRBD1. The CDR3 has 16 residues. Germline V CDR1 and CDR2: SGHTA, FQGNSA. The CDR3 region has the DNA TGTGCCAGCAGCCTAGCGCGGACAGGGGGGAACACTGAAGCTTTCTTT. Translating it yields CASSLARTGGNTEAFF.